This T cell receptor beta chain was observed in a study of blood T cell repertoires in COVID-19. At the level of the study: Specimens from acute and convalescent COVID-19 originated in the United States, Italy and Spain. PBMCs, B-cell-depleted T cells, or T cells were the source of the cDNA or gDNA that made up the material.

Methods used by the authors: Amplified reference gene primers provided the basis for estimating nucleated cell counts. TCRdb's table, derived via immunoSEQ multiplex PCR, lists solely in-frame clones and lacks some. V and J calls and clone size are given by that table; D and trimming were obtained from the DNA. Of about 42,000 clones listed, over 75% are singletons. Germline V CDR1 and CDR2: SGHTS, YDEGEE. The CDR3 has 12 residues. The V end was cut by 4 bases, the J end by 2 bases, with 7 bases between. The clonotype comes from a human donor in a cohort sampled during active COVID-19. This sequence joins TRBV5-8 and TRBJ2-7; D gene uncertain. The sample was peripheral blood. The CDR3 DNA reads TGTGCCAGCAGCACCCAGACCTACGAGCAGTACTTC. Residues: CASSTQTYEQYF.